The entry that follows covers one TCR beta chain sequence. Antigen specificity is unknown. This entry comes from a study of blood T cells in healthy people across ages. Whole-study findings and limits: With age, beta diversity per million T cells declined roughly linearly, significantly by 40.

This CDR3 region has 15 residues. The V gene lost 6 bases and the J gene lost 9 bases, with 23 bases spanning the gap. A second 7 to 11 cycle PCR used barcoded and J-beta primers. CDR3-containing paired-end reads numbered at least 2.5 million in each sample. TCRdb re-called the 5' RACE reads with MiXCR, one entry per CDR3 protein. The data hold about 1.4 million distinct CDR3 sequences, with around 59% observed a single time. The receptor was derived from a man younger than 30 in good health. The V gene is TRBV12-3 or TRBV12-4, the J gene TRBJ2-5, with D possibly being TRBD2 (6 bases). The specimen sequenced was blood. CDR3 sequence reads: CASSRLTGDREAQYF. Here the CDR3 DNA reads TGTGCCAGCAGCCGACTAACGGGAGATAGGGAGGCCCAGTACTTC.